This is a list of T cell receptor beta chains from one sample in a study of T cells in Graves' hyperthyroidism and ophthalmopathy. MiXCR was run by TCRdb on the multiplex PCR reads, yielding one entry per CDR3 protein. The data contain hundreds of thousands of distinct CDR3 sequences, around 15% of them seen just once; the ten biggest clones take up under 25%. The material sequenced was blood. Receptors were obtained from a woman aged 60 to 75 with Graves' ophthalmopathy. The CDR3 runs from the conserved cysteine through the conserved F or W. The order of the fields is V gene, J gene, CDR3 protein.

>TRBV7-9|TRBJ2-2
CASSPPGAGVDTGELFF
>TRBV27|TRBJ2-1
CTSRLGPSSYNEQFF
>TRBV3-1|TRBJ2-1
CASSQGLAEYNEQFF
>TRBV15|TRBJ1-4
CATSREREGVGKLFF
>TRBV5-1|TRBJ2-3
CASSLARWERGIDTQYF
>TRBV24-1|TRBJ1-1
CATAVNTEAFF
>TRBV28|TRBJ2-5
CASMDSRETQYF
>TRBV6-1|TRBJ2-6
CASSNTGSGANVLTF
>TRBV4-1|TRBJ2-1
CASSQGAGGPGNEQFF
>TRBV5-1|TRBJ2-3
CASSWGLAPSTDTQYF
>TRBV10-3|TRBJ2-1
CAIATSGSNEQFF
>TRBV6-1|TRBJ2-7
CASSYQGWRARGIGYEQYF
>TRBV7-8|TRBJ1-4
CASSLAGQGAREKLFF
>TRBV28|TRBJ1-2
CASRLRLQGPASGYTF
>TRBV20-1|TRBJ2-7
CSARGPATTSYEQYF
>TRBV12-3/TRBV12-4|TRBJ1-5
CASRSGSQPQHF
>TRBV20-1|TRBJ1-5
CSAQGSINQPQHF
>TRBV7-9|TRBJ2-3
CASTAGVVYTDTQYF
>TRBV3-1|TRBJ1-3
CASSQRTGGGNTIYF
>TRBV20-1|TRBJ2-3
CSASYSAGTQYF
>TRBV27|TRBJ2-2
CASSTTGTSGSGELFF
>TRBV20-1|TRBJ2-2
CSARDWAGGDTGELFF
>TRBV2|TRBJ1-4
CAIKPTGGEEKLFF
>TRBV19|TRBJ1-6
CASSAFRGNSPLHF